These T cell receptor beta chains were read from a single sample in a study of cytomegalovirus exposure and HLA in healthy donors. Some clones are missing from TCRdb's copy, which holds only in-frame ones; the method was immunoSEQ multiplex PCR. The data hold approximately 190,000 clones, with 80% to 85% observed a single time. Sample: PBMCs. Receptors originate from a young woman in good health and CMV-seronegative. Both conserved end residues are part of each CDR3. The D gene is left open where the match is weak. Rows may omit the clone size; those that give it use once, few, many or a size class.

J: TRBJ2-1; size: .; V: TRBV2; D: TRBD2; CDR3: CASRGTSLVNEQFF; DNA: TGTGCCAGCAGGGGGACTAGCTTGGTCAATGAGCAGTTCTTC
J: TRBJ2-4; size: .; V: TRBV2; D: .; CDR3: CASSEGGFRGIGKNIQYF; DNA: TGTGCCAGCAGTGAGGGTGGCTTCAGGGGTATAGGCAAAAACATTCAGTACTTC
J: TRBJ2-7; size: .; V: TRBV28; D: TRBD1; CDR3: CASSAPGTGQHEQYF; DNA: TGTGCCAGCAGTGCCCCCGGGACAGGGCAACACGAGCAGTACTTC
J: TRBJ2-6; size: few; V: TRBV29-1; D: TRBD2; CDR3: CSAGPLLAGGSGANVLTF; DNA: TGCAGCGCCGGACCCCTTCTAGCGGGAGGGTCTGGGGCCAACGTCCTGACTTTC
J: TRBJ2-7; size: .; V: TRBV27; D: TRBD1; CDR3: CASSLRDSPYEQYF; DNA: TGTGCCAGCAGTTTGAGGGACAGCCCCTACGAGCAGTACTTC
J: TRBJ2-1; size: .; V: TRBV2; D: .; CDR3: CASSEGRYNEQFF; DNA: TGTGCCAGCAGTGAAGGGCGGTACAATGAGCAGTTCTTC
J: TRBJ2-7; size: .; V: TRBV10-2; D: TRBD2; CDR3: CASSDGRGGPSYYEQYF; DNA: TGCGCCAGCAGTGACGGGCGGGGGGGCCCCTCGTACTACGAGCAGTACTTC
J: TRBJ2-7; size: .; V: TRBV19; D: .; CDR3: CASSRATGLAYEQYF; DNA: TGTGCCAGTAGTAGAGCCACAGGGTTAGCCTACGAGCAGTACTTC
J: TRBJ2-2; size: once; V: TRBV28; D: .; CDR3: CASSGLPPPNTGELFF; DNA: TGTGCCAGCTCCGGGTTGCCTCCGCCGAACACCGGGGAGCTGTTTTTT
J: TRBJ1-2; size: few; V: TRBV6-5; D: .; CDR3: CASSYSVKGVYDGYTF; DNA: TGTGCCAGCAGTTACTCTGTGAAGGGAGTTTACGATGGCTACACCTTC
J: TRBJ2-7; size: few; V: TRBV7-9; D: TRBD2; CDR3: CASTSGLAEFYEQYF; DNA: TGTGCCAGCACCTCGGGACTAGCGGAATTCTACGAGCAGTACTTC
J: TRBJ2-6; size: .; V: TRBV5-6; D: .; CDR3: CASSWRDSGANVLTF; DNA: TGTGCCAGCAGCTGGAGGGACTCTGGGGCCAACGTCCTGACTTTC
J: TRBJ1-2; size: .; V: TRBV30; D: .; CDR3: CAWSAVADGGYTF; DNA: TGTGCCTGGAGTGCCGTGGCCGACGGGGGCTACACCTTC
J: TRBJ2-5; size: .; V: TRBV18; D: TRBD1; CDR3: CASSALDRGRETQYF; DNA: TGTGCCAGCTCAGCGCTCGACAGGGGACGGGAGACCCAGTACTTC
J: TRBJ1-2; size: .; V: TRBV7-8; D: .; CDR3: CASSSGRGTNYGYTF; DNA: TGTGCCAGCAGCTCAGGCAGGGGAACTAACTATGGCTACACCTTC
J: TRBJ2-7; size: .; V: TRBV19; D: TRBD1; CDR3: CASSPRTGYYEQYF; DNA: TGTGCCAGTAGTCCCAGGACAGGGTACTACGAGCAGTACTTC
J: TRBJ1-6; size: .; V: TRBV30; D: .; CDR3: CAWSPIQYTNSPLHF; DNA: TGTGCCTGGAGTCCCATTCAGTATACGAATTCACCCCTCCACTTT
J: TRBJ1-1; size: .; V: TRBV30; D: .; CDR3: CAWSVDLVYTEAFF; DNA: TGTGCCTGGAGCGTAGACCTAGTCTACACTGAAGCTTTCTTT
J: TRBJ1-2; size: .; V: TRBV6-6; D: TRBD1; CDR3: CASSYSGQGDGYTF; DNA: TGTGCCAGCAGTTACTCAGGACAGGGAGATGGCTACACCTTC
J: TRBJ2-2; size: .; V: TRBV14; D: .; CDR3: CASSRLDRYTGELFF; DNA: TGTGCCAGCAGCCGGTTAGACAGATACACCGGGGAGCTGTTTTTT
J: TRBJ2-3; size: .; V: TRBV7-9; D: TRBD1; CDR3: CASSLALARDRGTDTQYF; DNA: TGTGCCAGCAGCTTAGCACTTGCCCGGGACAGGGGGACAGATACGCAGTATTTT
J: TRBJ2-3; size: .; V: TRBV5-1; D: .; CDR3: CASSFGGTVDTQYF; DNA: TGCGCCAGCAGCTTTGGGGGGACTGTAGATACGCAGTATTTT
J: TRBJ2-5; size: .; V: TRBV6-5; D: TRBD1; CDR3: CASSYNRGSALETQYF; DNA: TGTGCCAGCAGTTACAACAGGGGGTCGGCGTTAGAGACCCAGTACTTC
J: TRBJ1-1; size: .; V: TRBV6-5; D: .; CDR3: CASSYLADTNTEAFF; DNA: TGTGCCAGCAGTTATTTGGCCGACACGAACACTGAAGCTTTCTTT
J: TRBJ2-5; size: .; V: TRBV7-9; D: TRBD2; CDR3: CASSSIPGLAEETQYF; DNA: TGTGCCAGCAGCTCGATTCCGGGACTAGCGGAAGAGACCCAGTACTTC
J: TRBJ1-4; size: .; V: TRBV6-1; D: TRBD1; CDR3: CASQGTGSTEKLFF; DNA: TGTGCCAGCCAAGGGACAGGGTCTACTGAAAAACTGTTTTTT
J: TRBJ2-7; size: .; V: TRBV11-2; D: TRBD2; CDR3: CASSLEGGLATGYEQYF; DNA: TGTGCCAGCAGCTTAGAGGGGGGACTAGCAACAGGCTACGAGCAGTACTTC
J: TRBJ2-5; size: .; V: TRBV21-1; D: .; CDR3: CASRGRDRGNQETQYF; DNA: TGTGCCAGCAGGGGTCGGGACAGGGGGAACCAAGAGACCCAGTACTTC
J: TRBJ2-2; size: .; V: TRBV19; D: TRBD1; CDR3: CASSRDREGNELFF; DNA: TGTGCCAGTAGTAGGGACAGGGAGGGGAACGAGCTGTTTTTT
J: TRBJ2-3; size: few; V: TRBV5-1; D: .; CDR3: CASYPRSEDTQYF; DNA: TGCGCCAGTTACCCGCGATCGGAGGATACGCAGTATTTT
J: TRBJ2-1; size: .; V: TRBV20-1; D: .; CDR3: CSASNSNEQFF; DNA: TGCAGTGCTAGTAATTCCAATGAGCAGTTCTTC
J: TRBJ2-5; size: .; V: TRBV4-1; D: TRBD2; CDR3: CASSQVRELAGVETQYF; DNA: TGCGCCAGCAGCCAAGTGAGGGAACTAGCGGGAGTGGAGACCCAGTACTTC
J: TRBJ2-1; size: .; V: TRBV2; D: TRBD2; CDR3: CASARRGDEQFF; DNA: TGTGCCAGCGCCCGGCGGGGGGATGAGCAGTTCTTC
J: TRBJ1-4; size: .; V: TRBV5-1; D: TRBD1; CDR3: CASSMGQGEKLFF; DNA: TGCGCCAGCAGCATGGGACAGGGCGAAAAACTGTTTTTT
J: TRBJ2-2; size: once; V: TRBV18; D: TRBD1; CDR3: CASSRTGGFTGELFF; DNA: TGTGCCAGCTCCCGGACAGGGGGCTTCACCGGGGAGCTGTTTTTT
J: TRBJ1-3; size: .; V: TRBV5-5; D: .; CDR3: CASSFEGETGNTIYF; DNA: TGTGCCAGCAGTTTCGAGGGGGAAACTGGAAACACCATATATTTT
J: TRBJ1-2; size: .; V: TRBV9; D: .; CDR3: CASSEGPGEGYGYTF; DNA: TGTGCCAGCAGCGAGGGACCAGGGGAAGGCTATGGCTACACCTTC
J: TRBJ2-7; size: .; V: TRBV10-2; D: .; CDR3: CASSESGGRVEQYF; DNA: TGCGCCAGCAGTGAGTCGGGAGGTAGGGTCGAGCAGTACTTC
J: TRBJ1-5; size: .; V: TRBV19; D: .; CDR3: CASSISGNQPQHF; DNA: TGTGCCAGTAGTATCAGCGGCAATCAGCCCCAGCATTTT
J: TRBJ2-7; size: .; V: TRBV10-2; D: TRBD2; CDR3: CASSPGGYWQQYF; DNA: TGCGCCAGCAGCCCCGGGGGGTATTGGCAGCAGTACTTC
J: TRBJ1-4; size: .; V: TRBV2; D: .; CDR3: CASSSGKLPEKLFF; DNA: TGTGCCAGCAGTTCCGGGAAATTACCAGAAAAACTGTTTTTT
J: TRBJ2-6; size: .; V: TRBV19; D: TRBD1; CDR3: CASSIGQGALGANVLTF; DNA: TGTGCCAGTAGTATCGGGCAGGGGGCGCTTGGGGCCAACGTCCTGACTTTC
J: TRBJ2-1; size: once; V: TRBV13; D: .; CDR3: CASSPLATHPYNEQFF; DNA: TGTGCCAGCAGCCCCCTAGCGACCCACCCCTACAATGAGCAGTTCTTC
J: TRBJ1-5; size: .; V: TRBV6-5; D: TRBD1; CDR3: CASRHRGFDNQPQHF; DNA: TGTGCCAGCAGACACAGGGGATTCGACAATCAGCCCCAGCATTTT
J: TRBJ2-7; size: .; V: TRBV20-1; D: .; CDR3: CSGQPGAVQYF; DNA: TGCAGTGGACAGCCAGGGGCGGTGCAGTACTTC
J: TRBJ1-4; size: .; V: TRBV6-5; D: TRBD1; CDR3: CASSLGRGPGEKLFF; DNA: TGTGCCAGCAGCCTCGGCAGGGGGCCAGGGGAAAAACTGTTTTTT
J: TRBJ2-2; size: .; V: TRBV14; D: TRBD2; CDR3: CARYPGLAGDMRELFF; DNA: TGTGCCAGGTATCCGGGACTAGCGGGGGATATGCGGGAGCTGTTTTTT
J: TRBJ2-7; size: .; V: TRBV2; D: .; CDR3: CASRGTLTYEQYF; DNA: TGTGCCAGCAGGGGCACCCTCACCTACGAGCAGTACTTC
J: TRBJ1-2; size: .; V: TRBV6-5; D: .; CDR3: CASSSGTFWGYTF; DNA: TGTGCCAGCAGCTCGGGGACTTTCTGGGGCTACACCTTC
J: TRBJ2-7; size: .; V: TRBV6-6; D: .; CDR3: CASRGTLDSYEQYF; DNA: TGTGCCAGCAGAGGGACACTAGACTCCTACGAGCAGTACTTC